The rows below give T cell receptor beta chains drawn from one sample of a study of blood T cell repertoires in COVID-19. Profiled with immunoSEQ multiplex PCR; TCRdb holds only in-frame clones, not every one. The data contain 120,000 or so clones, 70% to 85% of them singletons. Source material: peripheral blood. The receptors come from a woman between 65 and 79 years old with acute or convalescent COVID-19. The CDR3 runs from the conserved cysteine through the conserved F or W. The D gene is left open where the match is weak.

j_gene,len,v_gene,d_gene,CDR3aa,CDR3nt
TRBJ2-7,15,TRBV4-3,-,CASSQEHSGYYEQYF,TGCGCCAGCAGCCAAGAACACAGTGGGTACTACGAGCAGTACTTC
TRBJ1-1,13,TRBV6-6,-,CASSPNGDTEAFF,TGTGCCAGCAGTCCAAACGGGGACACTGAAGCTTTCTTT
TRBJ1-2,14,TRBV6-5,TRBD1,CASRTTGGAYGYTF,TGTGCCAGCAGAACAACAGGGGGCGCGTATGGCTACACCTTC
TRBJ1-6,13,TRBV30,TRBD1,CASGTVYNSPLHF,TGTGCCTCTGGGACAGTTTATAATTCACCCCTCCACTTT
TRBJ2-2,13,TRBV11-3,-,CASSRQVAGELFF,TGTGCCAGCAGCCGACAGGTGGCCGGGGAGCTGTTTTTT
TRBJ2-3,16,TRBV4-2,TRBD1,CASRLRRGQGSDTQYF,TGTGCCAGCAGACTCCGTCGAGGACAGGGCTCGGATACGCAGTATTTT
TRBJ2-3,12,TRBV11-3,-,CASSSSGPTQYF,TGTGCCAGCAGCTCAAGTGGGCCAACGCAGTATTTT
TRBJ2-7,14,TRBV19,TRBD1,CASSIRQGNYEQYF,TGTGCCAGTAGTATTCGACAGGGTAACTACGAGCAGTACTTC
TRBJ2-2,17,TRBV5-5,-,CASSPLTMDSGTGELFF,TGTGCCAGCAGCCCACTGACTATGGATAGCGGCACCGGGGAGCTGTTTTTT
TRBJ1-5,15,TRBV6-2/TRBV6-3,-,CASSYWGGSNQPQHF,TGTGCCAGCAGTTACTGGGGGGGCAGCAATCAGCCCCAGCATTTT
TRBJ1-1,12,TRBV28,TRBD1,CASSDRVSEAFF,TGTGCCAGCAGCGACAGGGTGTCTGAAGCTTTCTTT
TRBJ1-4,12,TRBV12-5,TRBD1,CASGLGQGKLFF,TGTGCTAGTGGTTTGGGACAGGGAAAACTGTTTTTT